This TCR beta chain stems from a study of cytomegalovirus exposure and HLA in healthy donors. Across the study: An early data release held around 80 million unique TCRs from HLA-typed donors. Findings and caveats of the study: A link between a missense DCLRE1C variant and TCR beta V- and J-gene trimming emerged from a later analysis.

Each donor was healthy, and each was a bone marrow donor. 60 Vbeta and 13 Jbeta primers were used in PCR. Clones were sequenced by immunoSEQ multiplex PCR, and TCRdb holds only the in-frame ones, with some missing. The table lists about 160,000 clones, around 88% of them singletons. Germline assignment: CDR1 SGHAT and CDR2 FQNNGV. The CDR3 length is 14 residues. Between the trimmed V and J ends, which lost 5 bases and 9 bases, there was a span of 19 bases. Worth noting for this clone: The antigen is not known.

Sequencing input: PBMCs. The TCR was taken from a woman in her 30s in good health and CMV-seronegative. The V and J genes are TRBV11-2 and TRBJ1-2, with a weak D call TRBD1 (6 bases). For the CDR3, the DNA is TGTGCCAGCAGCCGCAGAACAGGGAAGTCGAGCTACACCTTC. As protein: CASSRRTGKSSYTF.